Listed here are 19 T cell receptor beta chains from one sample, sequenced in a study of T cell responses to AZD1222 COVID-19 vaccine. Produced via immunoSEQ multiplex PCR; TCRdb's table is partial and in-frame only. The table includes some 200,000 clones, approximately 93% detected once. Specimen: peripheral blood, collected 28 days after the second AZD1222 dose. The receptor source for this set is an adult who received the AZD1222 COVID-19 vaccine.

Judged by abundance, this clone is medium-sized. The V and J genes are TRBV12-3 or TRBV12-4 and TRBJ2-1; D uncertain. The germline V and J ends were trimmed by 3 bases and 9 bases, with 9 bases remaining between them. The CDR3 is made up of 12 amino acids. CDR3 in amino acids: CASSFDQSEQFF. As DNA, the CDR3 is TGTGCCAGCAGTTTTGACCAAAGTGAGCAGTTCTTC.

The gene calls are TRBV27 and TRBJ1-1; D is undetermined. The germline V gene has CDR1 MNHEY and CDR2 SMNVEV (reference sequence). V was trimmed by 6 bases and J by 1 base, leaving 9 bases between them. The CDR3 is 13 amino acids. The CDR3 protein is CASRRWANTEAFF. The CDR3 DNA reads as TGTGCCAGCAGAAGGTGGGCGAACACTGAAGCTTTCTTT.

The gene calls are TRBV5-4 and TRBJ1-6, with D unclear. This CDR3 is 16 amino acids long. V shed 2 bases and J shed 6 bases, with 15 bases lying between them. Germline CDR1 is SGHNT and CDR2 is YYREEE (reference sequence). CDR3 loop: CASSLGTPGVNSPLHF. In DNA, the CDR3 is TGTGCCAGCAGCTTAGGTACCCCGGGAGTTAATTCACCCCTCCACTTT.

The chain couples TRBV12-3 or TRBV12-4 to TRBJ1-5; TRBD1 agrees at 7 bases. There are 13 residues in the CDR3. V gave up 6 bases and J gave up 5 bases; unmatched junction bases: 4. In nucleotides, the CDR3 is TGTGCCAGCAGGGCCACAGGGGATCAGCCCCAGCATTTT. Its protein product is CASRATGDQPQHF.

This clone was detected once. The chain employs TRBV5-4 and TRBJ2-3; D is possibly TRBD2 (6 bases). The CDR3 has 15 amino acids. Trimming cost V 0 bases and J 1 base, with 9 bases left between them. From germline, CDR1 is SGHNT and CDR2 YYREEE (reference sequence). The DNA for the CDR3 is TGTGCCAGCAGCTTGGGGGGGGTGGGCACAGATACGCAGTATTTT. It translates to CASSLGGVGTDTQYF.

The rearrangement uses TRBV4-1 and TRBJ1-2; D is undetermined. Germline V gene lookup returns CDR1 MGHRA and CDR2 YSYEKL. Trimming removed 1 base at V and 8 bases at J, with 8 bases between. CDR3 length: 12 amino acids. The CDR3 here is CASSQASGGYTF. Here the CDR3 DNA reads TGCGCCAGCAGCCAAGCGTCAGGCGGCTACACCTTC.

The chain is built from TRBV6-5 and TRBJ2-3; D possibly corresponds to TRBD2 (5 bases). The ends were cut back, 0 bases at V and 4 bases at J, with 14 bases in the middle. Per the germline V gene, CDR1 is MNHEY and CDR2 is SVGAGI. This CDR3 is 16 amino acids long. CDR3 loop: CASSYSSRGSPDTQYF. As DNA, the CDR3 is TGTGCCAGCAGTTACTCGAGTCGGGGTAGCCCAGATACGCAGTATTTT.

This clone was detected only once. This sequence joins TRBV9 and TRBJ1-5; 7 bases fit TRBD1. Germline CDR1 and CDR2: SGDLS and YYNGEE. This CDR3 spans 14 amino acids. V lost 2 bases, J lost 7 bases, and 6 bases stayed unmatched. In nucleotides, the CDR3 is TGTGCCAGCAGCGTTACAGGGGTGGACCAGCCCCAGCATTTT. Its translation: CASSVTGVDQPQHF.

The V gene is TRBV13, the J gene TRBJ1-5, with D possibly being TRBD1 (5 bases). The CDR3 loop spans 14 amino acids. In germline, CDR1 is PRHDT, CDR2 FYEKMQ (reference sequence). V shed 5 bases and J shed 3 bases, with 11 bases lying between them. The CDR3 is CASSERGTNQPQHF. The CDR3 bases are TGTGCCAGCAGCGAAAGGGGCACCAATCAGCCCCAGCATTTT.

The DNA of the CDR3 is TGTGCCAGCAGCGCGATGAACACCGGGGAGCTGTTTTTT. Translated, it gives CASSAMNTGELFF. V is TRBV9 and J is TRBJ2-2; D gene ambiguous. V was shortened by 3 bases and J by 1 base, with 4 bases between the two germline ends. Germline V lookup: CDR1 SGDLS, CDR2 YYNGEE. This CDR3 comprises 13 residues. Full variable domain (missing parts from reference TRBV9 and TRBJ2-2): DSGVTQTPKHLITATGQRVTLRCSPRSGDLSVYWYQQSLDQGLQFLIQYYNGEERAKGNILERFSAQQFPDLHSELNLSSLELGDSALYFCASSAMNTGELFFGEGSRLTVL.

V usage is TRBV30 and J usage is TRBJ1-1; D is possibly TRBD1 (6 bases). Trimming shortened V by 3 bases and J by 0 bases, and 17 bases separated the two germline ends. Germline loops: CDR1 GTSNPN, CDR2 SVGIG (reference sequence). CDR3 length: 16 amino acids. This CDR3 reads CAWRRGVTGLNTEAFF. The CDR3 DNA is TGTGCCTGGAGAAGAGGGGTCACAGGGCTGAACACTGAAGCTTTCTTT.

The chain carries TRBV30 and TRBJ1-4; TRBD1 agrees at 9 bases. The length of the CDR3 is 12 residues. V gave up 7 bases and J gave up 7 bases; unmatched junction bases: 4. Germline V gives CDR1 GTSNPN, CDR2 SVGIG (reference sequence). The CDR3 DNA is TGTGCCTACGACAGGGGGGGTGAAAAACTGTTTTTT. Protein sequence: CAYDRGGEKLFF.

The rearrangement links TRBV2 to TRBJ1-1; D is unclear. V dropped 5 bases and J dropped 1 base, with 11 bases sitting between them. There are 14 residues in the CDR3. Per germline, CDR1 SNHLY and CDR2 FYNNEI. CDR3 region: CASSRGLRNTEAFF. The CDR3 DNA follows: TGTGCCAGCAGTCGGGGTCTTAGGAACACTGAAGCTTTCTTT.

The chain joins TRBV7-3 to TRBJ1-5, with a tentative D call TRBD1 (5 bases). Germline values: CDR1 SGHTA, CDR2 FQGTGA. The CDR3 totals 13 residues. The V and J ends lost 6 bases and 4 bases respectively, with 10 bases between them. The CDR3 DNA follows: TGTGCCAGCAGTACACACAGGAATCAGCCCCAGCATTTT. Translating gives CASSTHRNQPQHF.

As DNA, the CDR3 is TGTGCCAGCAGCCAAGATAGGTGGGGGGGGCGCACTGAAGCTTTCTTT. Its protein product is CASSQDRWGGRTEAFF. The chain links TRBV14 to TRBJ1-1; the D gene is possibly TRBD1 (6 bases). Germline CDR1 reads SGHDN; CDR2 reads FVKESK. The CDR3 length is 16 residues. Between the trimmed V and J ends, which lost 0 bases and 4 bases, there was a span of 15 bases.

The sample holds one count of this clone. The rearrangement joins TRBV9 to TRBJ1-6; 7 nucleotides align to TRBD1. V dropped 0 bases and J dropped 6; count of bases not matched to a gene: 3. Germline assignment: CDR1 SGDLS and CDR2 YYNGEE. The CDR3 is made up of 15 amino acids. This chain's CDR3 is CASSVGPGGNSPLHF. In DNA, the CDR3 is TGTGCCAGCAGCGTAGGGCCAGGGGGTAATTCACCCCTCCACTTT.

The chain recombines TRBV9 with TRBJ2-3; D remains unclear. This CDR3 spans 15 amino acids. Germline CDR1 and CDR2: SGDLS and YYNGEE. Trimming took off 3 bases at V and 1 base at J, with 12 bases between the two ends. The CDR3 reads CASSAPFRGTDTQYF. As DNA, the CDR3 is TGTGCCAGCAGCGCCCCCTTTAGGGGCACAGATACGCAGTATTTT.

This chain joins TRBV19 and TRBJ1-3; TRBD1 might be the D (6 bases). The germline V gene encodes CDR1 LNHDA and CDR2 SQIVND (reference sequence). The CDR3 spans 15 residues. V was clipped by 3 bases and J by 8 bases, with 17 bases between them. CDR3 in DNA: TGTGCCAGTAGTATGGACGGCAGGGGAGGATACACCATATATTTT. Its protein is CASSMDGRGGYTIYF. Full variable domain (outside the CDR3, taken from reference TRBV19 and TRBJ1-3): DGGITQSPKYLFRKEGQNVTLSCEQNLNHDAMYWYRQDPGQGLRLIYYSQIVNDFQKGDIAEGYSVSREKKESFPLTVTSAQKNPTAFYLCASSMDGRGGYTIYFGEGSWLTVV.

The chain carries TRBV2 and TRBJ1-4; D gene uncertain. This CDR3 is built from 11 residues. Germline V gene lookup returns CDR1 SNHLY and CDR2 FYNNEI. V lost 8 bases and J 4 bases, leaving 5 bases between the germline ends. The CDR3 loop is CASWINEKLFF. The CDR3 DNA reads as TGTGCCAGCTGGATTAATGAAAAACTGTTTTTT. The full variable domain, with the rest looked up from reference TRBV2 and TRBJ1-4, is EPEVTQTPSHQVTQMGQEVILRCVPISNHLYFYWYRQILGQKVEFLVSFYNNEISEKSEIFDDQFSVERPDGSNFTLKIRSTKLEDSAMYFCASWINEKLFFGSGTQLSVL.